This record looks at one T cell receptor (beta chain) sequence and its context. Its antigen is unidentified. The treatment here: treatment-naive control, cytoreductive nephrectomy. This renal cell carcinoma was of the clear cell type. This sample is part of a study of radiation and T cells in renal cell carcinoma. Study findings and constraints: In nephrectomy-only tumors, top 100 clonotypes averaged approximately 40%, versus about 50% irradiated.

The repertoire was sequenced with immunoSEQ multiplex PCR; TCRdb's copy has only in-frame clones and lacks some. The data show 18,000 or so clones, about 55% seen once. This CDR3 spans 12 amino acids. Deletions cut 1 base from V and 2 bases from J, with 3 bases between. Germline values: CDR1 MNHNY, CDR2 SVGAGI (reference sequence). The sequencing used tumor tissue, collected from a patient whose treatment was nephrectomy without radiotherapy. This sequence joins TRBV6-6 and TRBJ2-7; D gene unclear. This receptor was identified in a man between 45 and 60 years old with renal cell carcinoma. CDR3 sequence: CASSYLAYEQYF. The CDR3 nucleotides are TGTGCCAGCAGTTACTTGGCCTACGAGCAGTACTTC.